Reported below is one TCR beta chain. Its antigen is as yet unknown. V dropped 4 bases and J dropped 3 bases, with 9 bases sitting between them. The CDR3 totals 14 residues. Germline V lookup: CDR1 ENHRY, CDR2 SYGVKD. This entry comes from a study of radiation and T cells in renal cell carcinoma. Notes on the study in general: Top tumor clonotypes rose in blood 2 weeks post-radiation, then contracted.

Stated time point: blood 4 weeks post-SBRT, at nephrectomy. Treatment of the sample: 15 Gy SBRT to primary tumor, nephrectomy 4 weeks later. Clones were sequenced by immunoSEQ multiplex PCR, and TCRdb holds only the in-frame ones, with some missing. The sample consists of 60,000 to 75,000 clones, 60% to 85% of them appearing once. The chain uses TRBV10-3 and TRBJ2-2; D gene unclear. The sequencing here drew on blood, taken from a patient whose treatment included radiotherapy and nephrectomy. The sequence was collected from a man aged 55 to 70 with renal cell carcinoma. The DNA of the CDR3 is TGTGCCATCAGTGTCAAAAGAGACACCGGGGAGCTGTTTTTT. Its protein product is CAISVKRDTGELFF.